This T cell receptor (beta chain) was captured by sequencing in a study of T cell repertoires in cytomegalovirus infection. On the study more broadly: Signatures in public TCR beta sequences pointed to both CMV infection and matching HLA type. General study results and limits: Clonotype analysis showed dominance of the ex vivo response by HLA-C-restricted CMV-specific TCR beta clonotypes. Summed frequency of shared TCR beta families picked out CMV carriers who also had the relevant HLA.

Each CDR3 protein gets one entry after TCRdb re-called the reads with MiXCR. The repertoire holds approximately 130,000 distinct CDR3 sequences, roughly 9% seen once, with about 9.5% in the top ten. In this sample, this clonotype turned up many times. As yet, its antigen is unknown. From germline, CDR1 is ENHRY and CDR2 SYGVKD. Trimming removed 3 bases from V and 3 bases from J, with 14 bases in between. This CDR3 contains 15 residues. The TCR sequence derives from a human donor in good health (CMV status not recorded). Some clones in this sample may be carry-over from other donors' samples. The sequenced sample was PBMCs. The V and J genes are TRBV10-3 and TRBJ1-2; maybe TRBD1 (6 bases). DNA for the CDR3: TGTGCCATCAGTGACCGGGGGGGCGCGGACTATGGCTACACCTTC. Translated: CAISDRGGADYGYTF.